The sequence of this T cell receptor beta chain was determined in a study of OX40 agonist ivuxolimab in advanced cancers. Baseline was the first blood sampling point, followed by cycle 4 day 1 and cycle 7 day 1. Data came from immunoSEQ multiplex PCR; TCRdb stores just in-frame clones and leaves some out. The profile shows 55,000 to 70,000 clones, around 82% of them singletons. The CDR3 sequence is 13 residues long. Germline-derived CDR1 and CDR2 are MNHNY and SVGAGI (reference sequence). The germline V and J ends were trimmed by 4 bases and 5 bases, with 9 bases remaining between them. The V call is TRBV6-6, the J call TRBJ2-1, with D possibly matching TRBD1 (6 bases). The TCR originated in an adult with an advanced solid tumor such as melanoma, head and neck, liver or kidney cancer. The sequences come from CD4+ or CD8+ T cells sorted from blood, collected in a trial of the OX40 agonist ivuxolimab. The CDR3 spells CASSSQGNNEQFF. CDR3 bases: TGTGCCAGCAGTTCTCAGGGGAACAATGAGCAGTTCTTC.